Listed below are T cell receptor beta chains from one sample, sequenced in a study of T cell changes during pregnancy in multiple sclerosis. Only in-frame clones appear in the TCRdb table, and some are missing; sequencing was by immunoSEQ multiplex PCR. The profile shows 38,000 or so clones, roughly 90% of them singletons. Sequenced here: CD4+ T cells from peripheral blood mononuclear cells, sampled in the second trimester of pregnancy. These receptors came from a female donor with multiple sclerosis, enrolled in a pregnancy study. Each CDR3 is given with its conserved first and last residue. A D gene is named only where the DNA matches it firmly. The size of a clone is reported for some rows only, either as once, few or many, or as a class for expanded clones.

v_gene,d_gene,abundance,j_gene,CDR3aa,CDR3nt
TRBV5-5,.,.,TRBJ2-6,CASSLSAGANVLTF,TGTGCCAGCAGCTTGTCTGCTGGGGCCAACGTCCTGACTTTC
TRBV5-4,TRBD2,.,TRBJ2-7,CASKTSASSYEQYF,TGTGCCAGCAAAACTAGCGCTAGCTCCTACGAGCAGTACTTC
TRBV9,.,once,TRBJ2-3,CASSVDRQAITSTDTQYF,TGTGCCAGCAGCGTAGACCGACAGGCGATAACTAGCACAGATACGCAGTATTTT
TRBV28,TRBD1,.,TRBJ1-5,CASRSDRGVNQPQHF,TGTGCCAGCAGGTCGGACAGGGGAGTAAATCAGCCCCAGCATTTT
TRBV5-1,TRBD1,.,TRBJ2-1,CASATGGNEQFF,TGCGCCAGTGCGACAGGGGGCAATGAGCAGTTCTTC
TRBV18,.,.,TRBJ1-2,CASSGERVGYTF,TGTGCCAGCTCAGGGGAGAGGGTCGGCTACACCTTC
TRBV10-3,TRBD2,once,TRBJ2-3,CAISETWTSGRSPDTQYF,TGTGCCATCAGTGAGACCTGGACTAGCGGGAGATCACCAGATACGCAGTATTTT
TRBV27,.,.,TRBJ1-2,CASSSQGGLGNYGYTF,TGTGCCAGCAGTTCGCAAGGCGGGTTGGGGAACTATGGCTACACCTTC
TRBV7-2,TRBD1,.,TRBJ1-5,CASSFSGTETNQPQHF,TGTGCCAGCAGCTTCTCCGGGACAGAAACCAATCAGCCCCAGCATTTT
TRBV19,.,.,TRBJ1-1,CASSTPGHLNTEAFF,TGTGCCAGTAGTACCCCGGGACACTTGAACACTGAAGCTTTCTTT
TRBV6-6,.,.,TRBJ2-7,CASSHLTRGSYEQYF,TGTGCCAGCAGTCATCTAACCAGGGGCTCCTACGAGCAGTACTTC
TRBV5-1,TRBD1,.,TRBJ1-4,CASSFRQGGEKLFF,TGCGCCAGCAGCTTTAGACAGGGGGGGGAAAAACTGTTTTTT
TRBV15,TRBD1,.,TRBJ2-3,CATSRAPGQGADTQYF,TGTGCCACCAGCAGAGCGCCGGGACAGGGGGCAGATACGCAGTATTTT
TRBV18,.,.,TRBJ1-5,CASSPQWDNNQPQHF,TGTGCCAGCTCACCTCAGTGGGACAACAATCAGCCCCAGCATTTT
TRBV5-4,TRBD2,.,TRBJ2-3,CASSLRLAGGSTDTQYF,TGTGCCAGCAGTCTTCGACTAGCGGGAGGTAGCACAGATACGCAGTATTTT
TRBV9,.,.,TRBJ2-7,CASSVVPRGDEQYF,TGTGCCAGCAGCGTAGTGCCCAGGGGCGACGAGCAGTACTTC
TRBV5-4,.,.,TRBJ2-5,CASSWASEETQYF,TGTGCCAGCAGCTGGGCCTCCGAAGAGACCCAGTACTTC
TRBV7-9,.,.,TRBJ1-3,CASSLGQSSGNTIYF,TGTGCCAGCAGCTTGGGGCAGAGCTCTGGAAACACCATATATTTT
TRBV30,.,.,TRBJ1-1,CAWKLSLNTEAFF,TGTGCCTGGAAACTGTCCCTGAACACTGAAGCTTTCTTT
TRBV4-2,TRBD2,.,TRBJ2-2,CASSPLREGLDTGELFF,TGTGCCAGCAGCCCCCTGCGGGAGGGCCTGGACACCGGGGAGCTGTTTTTT
TRBV7-2,TRBD2,.,TRBJ2-3,CASSLQRTSGGTDTQYF,TGTGCCAGCAGCCTACAGAGGACTAGCGGGGGCACAGATACGCAGTATTTT
TRBV4-3,TRBD2,.,TRBJ2-1,CASSQEVLRLARYNEQFF,TGCGCCAGCAGCCAAGAAGTCTTAAGACTAGCGCGATACAATGAGCAGTTCTTC
TRBV4-3,.,.,TRBJ1-2,CASSQETGLSYGYTF,TGCGCCAGCAGCCAAGAGACAGGCCTAAGCTATGGCTACACCTTC
TRBV27,.,.,TRBJ1-5,CASSILGGRGAGQPQHF,TGTGCCAGCAGTATCCTGGGAGGGCGGGGGGCAGGTCAGCCCCAGCATTTT
TRBV10-3,TRBD2,.,TRBJ2-1,CAISQGLASLPVDNEQFF,TGTGCCATCAGCCAGGGACTAGCGAGCTTACCTGTGGACAATGAGCAGTTCTTC
TRBV6-6,.,once,TRBJ2-3,CASTGSDTQYF,TGTGCCAGCACAGGGTCAGATACGCAGTATTTT
TRBV4-3,TRBD1,.,TRBJ1-1,CASRQGMNTEAFF,TGCGCCAGCAGACAGGGGATGAACACTGAAGCTTTCTTT
TRBV7-2,.,.,TRBJ2-2,CASSQRGGRFGELFF,TGTGCCAGCAGCCAAAGGGGGGGGCGATTCGGGGAGCTGTTTTTT
TRBV18,TRBD1,.,TRBJ2-3,CASSPISTGSTDTQYF,TGTGCCAGCTCACCAATCTCGACAGGGAGCACAGATACGCAGTATTTT
TRBV5-1,TRBD1,.,TRBJ2-5,CASSLGGVWGQETQYF,TGCGCCAGCAGCTTGGGAGGGGTTTGGGGACAGGAGACCCAGTACTTC
TRBV10-2,TRBD2,.,TRBJ2-7,CASSGTSGRPSSYEQYF,TGCGCCAGCAGTGGGACTAGCGGGCGCCCGAGCTCCTACGAGCAGTACTTC
TRBV15,TRBD1,.,TRBJ2-7,CATSRVPGQGSYEQYF,TGTGCCACCAGCAGAGTACCGGGACAGGGGTCGTACGAGCAGTACTTC
TRBV7-6,.,.,TRBJ2-3,CASSLADSHTDTQYF,TGTGCCAGCAGCTTAGCGGACAGCCACACAGATACGCAGTATTTT
TRBV5-1,TRBD2,.,TRBJ2-1,CASSLNLGREPYNEQFF,TGCGCCAGCAGCTTAAACCTAGGGCGGGAGCCATACAATGAGCAGTTCTTC
TRBV28,.,.,TRBJ2-1,CASSSVAESYNEQFF,TGTGCCAGCAGTTCAGTAGCGGAATCCTACAATGAGCAGTTCTTC
TRBV5-1,.,.,TRBJ1-4,CASRPGTTTNEKLFF,TGCGCCAGCAGACCCGGGACAACAACTAATGAAAAACTGTTTTTT
TRBV14,TRBD2,.,TRBJ2-7,CASSQVGWGGSYEQYF,TGTGCCAGCAGCCAAGTGGGGTGGGGGGGCTCCTACGAGCAGTACTTC
TRBV30,.,.,TRBJ2-2,CAWSVGRADTGELFF,TGTGCCTGGAGTGTAGGCAGGGCGGACACCGGGGAGCTGTTTTTT
TRBV2,TRBD1,.,TRBJ2-7,CASSADRGQTHEQYF,TGTGCCAGCAGCGCAGACAGGGGGCAGACCCACGAGCAGTACTTC
TRBV6-5,TRBD2,.,TRBJ2-3,CASSRLAGRVDTQYF,TGTGCCAGCTCACGTTTAGCGGGAAGGGTAGATACGCAGTATTTT
TRBV13,TRBD1,.,TRBJ2-7,CASSLRTGAYEQYF,TGTGCCAGCAGCTTACGGACAGGGGCCTACGAGCAGTACTTC
TRBV9,.,.,TRBJ1-3,CASSGTAGNTIYF,TGTGCCAGCAGCGGGACTGCTGGAAACACCATATATTTT
TRBV9,.,.,TRBJ2-2,CASSVGGGDTGELFF,TGTGCCAGCAGCGTAGGCGGAGGAGACACCGGGGAGCTGTTTTTT
TRBV7-2,.,once,TRBJ2-7,CASSSYYEQYF,TGTGCCAGCAGCTCTTACTACGAGCAGTACTTC
TRBV5-6,TRBD2,.,TRBJ2-3,CASSYPAGGITDTQYF,TGTGCCAGCAGCTACCCAGCGGGAGGGATCACAGATACGCAGTATTTT